Listed below are T cell receptor beta chains from one sample, sequenced in a study of shared clonotypes between healthy human individuals. TCRdb keeps only in-frame clones here, not all; method: immunoSEQ multiplex PCR. The repertoire holds around 980,000 clones, with roughly 74% as singletons. Sequenced sample: memory CD4+ T cells from PBMCs. Receptor source: a man aged 18 to 29 in good health. Some clones in this sample may be carry-over from other donors' samples. CDR3s include the opening cysteine and the closing phenylalanine or tryptophan. A D gene is named only where the DNA matches it firmly. Clone size is stated in some rows and not others, as once, few, many or a class when expanded.

abundance: NA; d_gene: NA; v_gene: TRBV7-2; len: 15; j_gene: TRBJ1-1; CDR3nt: TGTGCCAGCAGCTTAGGGGGCAGTATGAACACTGAAGCTTTCTTT; CDR3aa: CASSLGGSMNTEAFF
abundance: once; d_gene: NA; v_gene: TRBV6-6; len: 15; j_gene: TRBJ2-5; CDR3nt: TGTGCCAGCGGTCTCTCAAGAGGGAACCAAGAGACCCAGTACTTC; CDR3aa: CASGLSRGNQETQYF
abundance: NA; d_gene: NA; v_gene: TRBV5-1; len: 14; j_gene: TRBJ2-5; CDR3nt: TGCGCCAGCAGCCGGGGACCGCAAGGGGAGACCCAGTACTTC; CDR3aa: CASSRGPQGETQYF
abundance: NA; d_gene: TRBD1; v_gene: TRBV27; len: 13; j_gene: TRBJ2-7; CDR3nt: TGTGCCAGCAGTTTTAACAGGGGATACGAGCAGTACTTC; CDR3aa: CASSFNRGYEQYF
abundance: NA; d_gene: TRBD1; v_gene: TRBV4-2; len: 15; j_gene: TRBJ2-7; CDR3nt: TGTGCCAGCAGCCTCCCGGGACAGGGGGTCCCCGAGCAGTACTTC; CDR3aa: CASSLPGQGVPEQYF
abundance: NA; d_gene: NA; v_gene: TRBV28; len: 16; j_gene: TRBJ2-7; CDR3nt: TGTGCCAGCAGTACTATAGGGGCGCTGGGCCCCTACGAGCAGTACTTC; CDR3aa: CASSTIGALGPYEQYF
abundance: once; d_gene: TRBD1; v_gene: TRBV5-4; len: 16; j_gene: TRBJ2-3; CDR3nt: TGTGCCAGCAGCGCGGGACAGGTTAGAAGCACAGATACGCAGTATTTT; CDR3aa: CASSAGQVRSTDTQYF
abundance: NA; d_gene: NA; v_gene: TRBV4-2; len: 15; j_gene: TRBJ1-3; CDR3nt: TGTGCCAGCAGCCAAGATAGGTTTTCCGGAAACACCATATATTTT; CDR3aa: CASSQDRFSGNTIYF
abundance: NA; d_gene: NA; v_gene: TRBV28; len: 14; j_gene: TRBJ1-3; CDR3nt: TGTGCCAGCAGGACCACTAACTCTGGAAACACCATATATTTT; CDR3aa: CASRTTNSGNTIYF
abundance: few; d_gene: NA; v_gene: TRBV2; len: 17; j_gene: TRBJ1-5; CDR3nt: TGTGCCAGCACAATAGACAGGCGCCCTCGCGGCAATCAGCCCCAGCATTTT; CDR3aa: CASTIDRRPRGNQPQHF
abundance: NA; d_gene: NA; v_gene: TRBV28; len: 13; j_gene: TRBJ1-1; CDR3nt: TGTGCCAGCAAGACCGGGGCCGCGAATGAAGCTTTCTTT; CDR3aa: CASKTGAANEAFF
abundance: NA; d_gene: NA; v_gene: TRBV4-3; len: 15; j_gene: TRBJ1-3; CDR3nt: TGCGCCAGCAGCCCCCGACCCTTCTCTGGAAACACCATATATTTT; CDR3aa: CASSPRPFSGNTIYF
abundance: NA; d_gene: TRBD2; v_gene: TRBV7-2; len: 14; j_gene: TRBJ2-7; CDR3nt: TGTGCCAGCAGCTTTAGCGGGCAATACTACGAGCAGTACTTC; CDR3aa: CASSFSGQYYEQYF
abundance: NA; d_gene: NA; v_gene: TRBV27; len: 18; j_gene: TRBJ1-2; CDR3nt: TGTGCCAGCAGTCCAATCTACGGGGGATGGGGTACTAACTATGGCTACACCTTC; CDR3aa: CASSPIYGGWGTNYGYTF
abundance: NA; d_gene: TRBD1; v_gene: TRBV28; len: 15; j_gene: TRBJ1-4; CDR3nt: TGTGCCAGCAGGGGACAGGGGGTAGCTAATGAAAAACTGTTTTTT; CDR3aa: CASRGQGVANEKLFF
abundance: NA; d_gene: NA; v_gene: TRBV7-2; len: 13; j_gene: TRBJ2-1; CDR3nt: TGTGCCAGCAGCCCTACAAGCAGGGGTGAGCAGTTCTTC; CDR3aa: CASSPTSRGEQFF
abundance: NA; d_gene: NA; v_gene: TRBV5-8; len: 14; j_gene: TRBJ1-1; CDR3nt: TGTGCCAGCAGCTCCAGGATTAGGTCGACTGAAGCTTTCTTT; CDR3aa: CASSSRIRSTEAFF
abundance: once; d_gene: TRBD2; v_gene: TRBV6-5; len: 15; j_gene: TRBJ2-2; CDR3nt: TGTGCCAGCAGTCCACTAGCGGGAGATCCCGGGGAGCTGTTTTTT; CDR3aa: CASSPLAGDPGELFF
abundance: NA; d_gene: NA; v_gene: TRBV18; len: 15; j_gene: TRBJ2-5; CDR3nt: TGTGCCAGCTCAGAGGGCCAGGGGTCGGGAGAGACCCAGTACTTC; CDR3aa: CASSEGQGSGETQYF
abundance: once; d_gene: NA; v_gene: TRBV18; len: 16; j_gene: TRBJ1-1; CDR3nt: TGTGCCAGCTCACCGGACATACCCAGGGTGAACACTGAAGCTTTCTTT; CDR3aa: CASSPDIPRVNTEAFF
abundance: NA; d_gene: NA; v_gene: TRBV11-3; len: 13; j_gene: TRBJ2-2; CDR3nt: TGTGCCAGCAGCTGGGGAAAGACCGGGGAGCTGTTTTTT; CDR3aa: CASSWGKTGELFF
abundance: NA; d_gene: NA; v_gene: TRBV5-1; len: 16; j_gene: TRBJ2-6; CDR3nt: TGCGCCAGCAGCTTGGTAGGCGGGACCGGGGCCAACGTCCTGACTTTC; CDR3aa: CASSLVGGTGANVLTF
abundance: few; d_gene: TRBD2; v_gene: TRBV7-3; len: 17; j_gene: TRBJ2-5; CDR3nt: TGTGCCAGCAGTAAAGGGTCCGGACTAGCGCGGCAAGAGACCCAGTACTTC; CDR3aa: CASSKGSGLARQETQYF
abundance: NA; d_gene: TRBD1; v_gene: TRBV5-6; len: 12; j_gene: TRBJ1-1; CDR3nt: TGTGCCAGCAGCTTCAGGGGGACTGAAGCTTTCTTT; CDR3aa: CASSFRGTEAFF
abundance: few; d_gene: NA; v_gene: TRBV10-3; len: 14; j_gene: TRBJ1-3; CDR3nt: TGTGCCATCAGGGACACCAGAGCTGGAAACACCATATATTTT; CDR3aa: CAIRDTRAGNTIYF
abundance: NA; d_gene: TRBD2; v_gene: TRBV15; len: 15; j_gene: TRBJ2-7; CDR3nt: TGTGCCACCAGCAGAGGATCAGCGGGGTCCTACGAGCAGTACTTC; CDR3aa: CATSRGSAGSYEQYF
abundance: once; d_gene: NA; v_gene: TRBV7-6; len: 15; j_gene: TRBJ2-1; CDR3nt: TGTGCCAGCAGCTTAGCGCGAGGCGCCTACAATGAGCAGTTCTTC; CDR3aa: CASSLARGAYNEQFF
abundance: once; d_gene: TRBD1; v_gene: TRBV10-3; len: 16; j_gene: TRBJ1-2; CDR3nt: TGTGCCATCAGCGAAACCGGGACAGTGGTCCTGGGGGGCTACACCTTC; CDR3aa: CAISETGTVVLGGYTF
abundance: NA; d_gene: NA; v_gene: TRBV29-1; len: 10; j_gene: TRBJ2-3; CDR3nt: TGCAGCGATGAGGTTGACACGCAGTATTTT; CDR3aa: CSDEVDTQYF
abundance: few; d_gene: TRBD2; v_gene: TRBV30; len: 15; j_gene: TRBJ2-6; CDR3nt: TGTGCCTGGAGGCCGGGAGGGGCTGGGGCCAACGTCCTGACTTTC; CDR3aa: CAWRPGGAGANVLTF
abundance: NA; d_gene: TRBD1; v_gene: TRBV18; len: 15; j_gene: TRBJ1-5; CDR3nt: TGTGCCAGCTCGCTGAGACAGGGGGGCAATCAGCCCCAGCATTTT; CDR3aa: CASSLRQGGNQPQHF
abundance: NA; d_gene: NA; v_gene: TRBV7-2; len: 14; j_gene: TRBJ2-7; CDR3nt: TGTGCCAGCAGCCCTTCTACGGGGGAGGTTGAGCAGTACTTC; CDR3aa: CASSPSTGEVEQYF
abundance: NA; d_gene: NA; v_gene: TRBV5-1; len: 12; j_gene: TRBJ2-7; CDR3nt: TGCGCCAGCCGTACCGACTGGGGGGAGCAGTACTTC; CDR3aa: CASRTDWGEQYF
abundance: NA; d_gene: NA; v_gene: TRBV5-1; len: 15; j_gene: TRBJ2-5; CDR3nt: TGCGCCAGCAGCTTGGCGGGAGCATTCGGAGAGACCCAGTACTTC; CDR3aa: CASSLAGAFGETQYF
abundance: NA; d_gene: NA; v_gene: TRBV27; len: 13; j_gene: TRBJ2-5; CDR3nt: TGTGCCAGCACCGGGACCGCACGGGAGACCCAGTACTTC; CDR3aa: CASTGTARETQYF
abundance: NA; d_gene: TRBD1; v_gene: TRBV14; len: 16; j_gene: TRBJ2-3; CDR3nt: TGTGCCAGCAGCCGGGCAGGGGGCTACAGCACAGATACGCAGTATTTT; CDR3aa: CASSRAGGYSTDTQYF
abundance: few; d_gene: NA; v_gene: TRBV30; len: 13; j_gene: TRBJ1-5; CDR3nt: TGTGCCTGGAGTCCAGGAGGCAATCAGCCCCAGCATTTT; CDR3aa: CAWSPGGNQPQHF
abundance: NA; d_gene: TRBD2; v_gene: TRBV7-7; len: 17; j_gene: TRBJ2-2; CDR3nt: TGTGCCAGCAGCTTGGGTGGTCTAGCGGCGAACACCGGGGAGCTGTTTTTT; CDR3aa: CASSLGGLAANTGELFF
abundance: NA; d_gene: NA; v_gene: TRBV30; len: 15; j_gene: TRBJ1-3; CDR3nt: TGTGCCTGGAGTGTAATCGGTCTCTCTGGAAACACCATATATTTT; CDR3aa: CAWSVIGLSGNTIYF
abundance: NA; d_gene: TRBD2; v_gene: TRBV28; len: 14; j_gene: TRBJ2-1; CDR3nt: TGTGCCAGCAGTTTGGCGGGAGGGGTCCATGAGCAGTTCTTC; CDR3aa: CASSLAGGVHEQFF
abundance: NA; d_gene: NA; v_gene: TRBV15; len: 14; j_gene: TRBJ2-7; CDR3nt: TGTGCCACCAGCAGAGATAGGGGGACCTACGAGCAGTACTTC; CDR3aa: CATSRDRGTYEQYF
abundance: NA; d_gene: NA; v_gene: TRBV5-1; len: 14; j_gene: TRBJ2-7; CDR3nt: TGCGCCAGCAGCTTGTTCGGGTATGGGTACGAGCAGTACTTC; CDR3aa: CASSLFGYGYEQYF
abundance: NA; d_gene: TRBD1; v_gene: TRBV28; len: 12; j_gene: TRBJ2-7; CDR3nt: TGTGCCAGCAGTCCCCGACAGGGGACGCAGTACTTC; CDR3aa: CASSPRQGTQYF
abundance: NA; d_gene: NA; v_gene: TRBV5-6; len: 12; j_gene: TRBJ2-7; CDR3nt: TGTGCCAGCAGCTCTCAACTGTACGAGCAGTACTTC; CDR3aa: CASSSQLYEQYF
abundance: NA; d_gene: NA; v_gene: TRBV7-3; len: 14; j_gene: TRBJ2-3; CDR3nt: TGTGCCAGCAGCTTTTCGGGGGTTACAGATACGCAGTATTTT; CDR3aa: CASSFSGVTDTQYF
abundance: few; d_gene: NA; v_gene: TRBV4-1; len: 15; j_gene: TRBJ2-5; CDR3nt: TGCGCCAGCAGCCAAGTGTGGACAGAGCAAGAGACCCAGTACTTC; CDR3aa: CASSQVWTEQETQYF
abundance: NA; d_gene: NA; v_gene: TRBV10-3; len: 13; j_gene: TRBJ2-5; CDR3nt: TGTGCCATCAGTAGAACGGCTCAGGAGACCCAGTACTTC; CDR3aa: CAISRTAQETQYF
abundance: NA; d_gene: NA; v_gene: TRBV28; len: 14; j_gene: TRBJ2-7; CDR3nt: TGTGCCAGCAGTTTGGGCAGGGGCGGCTACGAGCAGTACTTC; CDR3aa: CASSLGRGGYEQYF
abundance: NA; d_gene: TRBD1; v_gene: TRBV7-2; len: 13; j_gene: TRBJ2-7; CDR3nt: TGTGCCAGCAGCCGGGACAGAGTCTACGAGCAGTACTTC; CDR3aa: CASSRDRVYEQYF
abundance: NA; d_gene: NA; v_gene: TRBV7-2; len: 13; j_gene: TRBJ2-7; CDR3nt: TGTGCCAGCAGCTTAGAACAGGGCTACGAGCAGTACTTC; CDR3aa: CASSLEQGYEQYF
abundance: NA; d_gene: NA; v_gene: TRBV6-1; len: 14; j_gene: TRBJ1-2; CDR3nt: TGTGCCAGCAGTGAAGCAGGGGGGGCGCCTGGCTACACCTTC; CDR3aa: CASSEAGGAPGYTF
abundance: NA; d_gene: NA; v_gene: TRBV6-6; len: 14; j_gene: TRBJ2-3; CDR3nt: TGTGCCAGCAGTTACTCGAGATCCAAGGATACGCAGTATTTT; CDR3aa: CASSYSRSKDTQYF
abundance: NA; d_gene: NA; v_gene: TRBV28; len: 12; j_gene: TRBJ1-4; CDR3nt: TGTGCCAGCAGTACATTTACAGTTGAACTGTTTTTT; CDR3aa: CASSTFTVELFF
abundance: NA; d_gene: NA; v_gene: TRBV29-1; len: 14; j_gene: TRBJ2-5; CDR3nt: TGCAGCGGGCGGGACAGCCAGAAGAGTTGGACCCAGTACTTC; CDR3aa: CSGRDSQKSWTQYF